This T cell receptor (beta chain) was captured by sequencing in a study of blood T cell repertoires in COVID-19. Study details: Samples representing acute and convalescent COVID-19 were sourced from the United States, Italy and Spain. In each case, the material was cDNA or gDNA derived from T cells, B-cell-depleted T cells, or PBMCs.

The CDR3 is made up of 14 amino acids. V gave up 2 bases and J gave up 13 bases, with 15 bases separating them. From germline, CDR1 is MDHEN and CDR2 SYDVKM. TCRdb keeps only in-frame clones here, not all; method: immunoSEQ multiplex PCR. The table lists approximately 220,000 clones, 83% of them singletons. Specimen: peripheral blood. The origin of this receptor is a middle-aged woman with active or convalescent COVID-19. This chain joins TRBV28 and TRBJ1-6; no reliable D call. In DNA, the CDR3 is TGTGCCAGCAGTTTAAAACACGTAGCCTCCCCCCTCCACTTT. As protein: CASSLKHVASPLHF.